A selection of T cell receptor beta chains follows, all from one sample in a study of immune characterization of retroperitoneal liposarcoma. In TCRdb, the PCR reads were re-called with MiXCR into one record per CDR3 protein. The sample includes roughly 11,000 distinct CDR3 sequences, over 20% seen only once; the top ten take 8% to 9.5%. Source material: blood. All receptors come from a female donor with retroperitoneal liposarcoma. CDR3s include the opening cysteine and the closing phenylalanine or tryptophan. A D gene is named only where the DNA matches it firmly. Clone size is not always given. Where it is, it says once, few, many or a class for expanded clones.

j_gene,abundance,d_gene,v_gene,CDR3aa,CDR3nt
TRBJ2-7,many,.,TRBV27,CASSGGNEQYF,TGTGCCAGCAGTGGAGGGAACGAGCAGTACTTC
TRBJ2-3,many,TRBD2,TRBV6-4,CASSKLAGRTDTQYF,TGTGCCAGCAGCAAATTAGCGGGCCGCACAGATACGCAGTATTTT
TRBJ2-7,few,.,TRBV6-5,CASRRFPYNEQYF,TGTGCCAGCAGACGGTTCCCCTACAATGAGCAGTACTTC
TRBJ2-7,.,TRBD2,TRBV7-2,CASSSGLADSYEQYF,TGTGCCAGCAGCTCGGGACTAGCGGACTCCTACGAGCAGTACTTC
TRBJ2-2,.,.,TRBV6-1,CASRTGINTGELFF,TGTGCCAGCAGAACCGGGATCAACACCGGGGAGCTGTTTTTT
TRBJ2-7,few,.,TRBV6-1,CASTRDNEQYF,TGTGCCAGCACGCGTGACAATGAGCAGTACTTC
TRBJ2-5,many,.,TRBV12-3/TRBV12-4,CASSQAPYQETQYF,TGTGCCAGCAGTCAAGCCCCGTACCAAGAGACCCAGTACTTC
TRBJ2-3,.,TRBD1,TRBV27,CASSLYDIGGSSTDTQYF,TGTGCCAGCAGTTTATACGACATAGGGGGCTCTAGCACAGATACGCAGTATTTT
TRBJ2-1,.,TRBD2,TRBV27,CASRGSGRGYNEQFF,TGTGCCAGCAGGGGAAGCGGGAGGGGCTACAATGAGCAGTTCTTC
TRBJ1-1,few,.,TRBV6-1,CASSARNRGMNTEAFF,TGTGCCAGCAGTGCTAGAAATAGGGGAATGAACACTGAAGCTTTCTTT
TRBJ2-1,.,TRBD1,TRBV6-4,CASSRQGFNNEQFF,TGTGCCAGCAGCCGACAGGGTTTTAACAATGAGCAGTTCTTC
TRBJ2-5,many,.,TRBV12-3/TRBV12-4,CASSFGGRETQYF,TGTGCCAGCAGTTTCGGGGGGCGAGAGACCCAGTACTTC
TRBJ1-4,.,.,TRBV6-1,CASSRTWAEKLFF,TGTGCCAGCAGTCGCACATGGGCTGAAAAACTGTTTTTT
TRBJ1-2,.,TRBD1,TRBV6-1,CASSRDSYGYTF,TGTGCCAGCAGTAGGGACAGCTATGGCTACACCTTC
TRBJ2-3,.,TRBD2,TRBV14,CASSQVAGVAYTQYF,TGTGCCAGCAGCCAGGTAGCGGGAGTCGCTTATACGCAGTATTTT
TRBJ1-3,few,TRBD1,TRBV12-3/TRBV12-4,CASRTGSGNTIYF,TGTGCCAGCAGGACAGGGTCCGGAAACACCATATATTTT
TRBJ2-7,.,.,TRBV12-3/TRBV12-4,CASSLVGPRFREQYF,TGTGCCAGCAGTTTAGTGGGACCCAGATTTCGGGAGCAGTACTTC
TRBJ2-4,many,.,TRBV28,CASSLRADWKDYF,TGTGCCAGCAGTTTAAGGGCCGACTGGAAAGATTACTTC
TRBJ2-3,.,.,TRBV7-8,CASSLAGEGDTQYF,TGTGCCAGCAGCTTAGCGGGAGAAGGAGATACGCAGTATTTT
TRBJ2-3,.,TRBD1,TRBV3-1,CASSQGQGDADTQYF,TGTGCCAGCAGCCAAGGACAGGGTGATGCAGATACGCAGTATTTT
TRBJ2-1,many,TRBD1,TRBV11-3,CASSSRTGRTSYNEQFF,TGTGCCAGCAGCTCCCGGACAGGGAGGACCTCCTACAATGAGCAGTTCTTC
TRBJ2-7,few,TRBD2,TRBV6-6,CASSYSGLAGGGEQYF,TGTGCCAGCAGTTACAGTGGTCTAGCGGGAGGGGGGGAGCAGTACTTC
TRBJ2-3,medium-sized,TRBD2,TRBV12-3/TRBV12-4,CASSLMGLAAYTDTQYF,TGTGCCAGCAGTTTAATGGGACTAGCGGCATACACAGATACGCAGTATTTT
TRBJ2-7,many,.,TRBV6-1,CASSPPRVYSYEQYF,TGTGCCAGCAGTCCCCCCCGCGTTTACTCCTACGAGCAGTACTTC
TRBJ2-1,few,.,TRBV6-1,CASSPSSTYNEQFF,TGTGCCAGCAGTCCCTCGTCAACCTACAATGAGCAGTTCTTC
TRBJ2-1,many,.,TRBV12-3/TRBV12-4,CASLAAGSYNEQFF,TGTGCCAGTTTAGCGGCGGGTTCCTACAATGAGCAGTTCTTC
TRBJ2-7,many,TRBD1,TRBV10-2,CASRTGGAYEQYF,TGCGCCAGCCGGACAGGGGGCGCGTACGAGCAGTACTTC
TRBJ2-1,medium-sized,TRBD2,TRBV6-6,CASSYSGTSIDEQFF,TGTGCCAGCAGTTACTCTGGGACTAGCATCGATGAGCAGTTCTTC
TRBJ2-5,.,.,TRBV20-1,CSAPGPTARGTQYF,TGCAGTGCCCCTGGGCCGACGGCGCGGGGGACCCAGTACTTC
TRBJ1-1,few,TRBD1,TRBV5-4,CASSLTGTGTGAFF,TGTGCCAGCAGCTTAACCGGGACAGGGACGGGAGCTTTCTTT
TRBJ2-7,many,.,TRBV6-1,CASSEYALASSYEQYF,TGTGCCAGCAGTGAATATGCGCTAGCCAGCTCCTACGAGCAGTACTTC
TRBJ2-2,many,TRBD2,TRBV12-3/TRBV12-4,CASRVPGQREFGTGELFF,TGTGCCAGTCGGGTCCCTGGCCAGCGGGAGTTTGGCACCGGGGAGCTGTTTTTT
TRBJ2-3,many,.,TRBV7-2,CASSSNTDTQYF,TGTGCCAGCAGTAGCAACACAGATACGCAGTATTTT
TRBJ2-7,many,.,TRBV5-6,CASSYPAGYEQYF,TGTGCCAGCAGCTACCCGGCGGGCTACGAGCAGTACTTC
TRBJ2-5,.,.,TRBV25-1,CASSEENLHQETQYF,TGTGCCAGCAGTGAAGAGAATCTGCACCAAGAGACCCAGTACTTC
TRBJ2-5,.,TRBD2,TRBV19,CASSDCRLAGCREQYF,TGTGCCAGTAGTGATTGTAGACTAGCGGGATGTCGGGAGCAGTACTTC
TRBJ2-2,medium-sized,TRBD2,TRBV7-7,CASKPGLAGPSGELFF,TGTGCTAGTAAACCGGGTCTAGCGGGTCCCTCCGGGGAGCTGTTTTTT
TRBJ2-1,medium-sized,TRBD1,TRBV11-3,CASSLMNRGGEQFF,TGTGCCAGCAGCTTAATGAACAGGGGCGGTGAGCAGTTCTTC
TRBJ2-1,.,TRBD2,TRBV4-2,CASSLGGTSGKDEQFF,TGTGCCAGCAGCTTGGGGGGGACTAGCGGGAAGGATGAGCAGTTCTTC
TRBJ2-7,many,TRBD1,TRBV6-1,CASSWTGFYEQYF,TGTGCCAGCAGTTGGACAGGCTTCTACGAGCAGTACTTC
TRBJ2-1,.,TRBD2,TRBV6-5,CASSDSSGGAYNEQFF,TGTGCCAGCAGTGACTCGAGCGGGGGGGCCTACAATGAGCAGTTCTTC
TRBJ1-5,few,.,TRBV12-5,CASGLGLGQPQHF,TGTGCTAGTGGTTTGGGCTTGGGTCAGCCCCAGCATTTT
TRBJ2-1,many,TRBD2,TRBV25-1,CATTSEPNEQFF,TGCGCCACAACTAGCGAACCAAATGAGCAGTTCTTC
TRBJ2-3,few,TRBD2,TRBV6-5,CASSYLREASTDTQYF,TGTGCCAGCAGTTACTTACGGGAGGCCAGCACAGATACGCAGTATTTT